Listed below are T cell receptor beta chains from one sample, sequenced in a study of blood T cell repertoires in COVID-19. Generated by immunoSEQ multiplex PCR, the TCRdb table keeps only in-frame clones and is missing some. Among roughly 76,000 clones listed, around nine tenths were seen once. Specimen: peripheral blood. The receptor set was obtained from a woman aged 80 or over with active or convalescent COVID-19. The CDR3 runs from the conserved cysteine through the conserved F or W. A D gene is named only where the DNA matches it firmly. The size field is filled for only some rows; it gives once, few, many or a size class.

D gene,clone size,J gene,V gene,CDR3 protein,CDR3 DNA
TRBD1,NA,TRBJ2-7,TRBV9,CASSDSRDRGFYEQYF,TGTGCCAGCAGTGATAGCCGGGACAGGGGCTTCTACGAGCAGTACTTC
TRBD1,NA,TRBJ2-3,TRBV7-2,CASSKDRGLADTQYF,TGTGCCAGCAGCAAAGACAGGGGGCTCGCAGATACGCAGTATTTT
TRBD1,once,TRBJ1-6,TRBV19,CASIDRGYNSPLHF,TGTGCCAGTATCGACAGGGGGTACAATTCACCCCTCCACTTT
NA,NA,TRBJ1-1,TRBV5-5,CASSSRDSEAFF,TGTGCCAGCAGCTCCCGGGACTCCGAAGCTTTCTTT
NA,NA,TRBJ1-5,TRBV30,CAWSTNVAQPQHF,TGTGCCTGGAGTACTAACGTAGCTCAGCCCCAGCATTTT
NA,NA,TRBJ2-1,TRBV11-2,CASSLVAGPSNEQFF,TGTGCCAGCAGCTTAGTGGCGGGGCCATCCAATGAGCAGTTCTTC
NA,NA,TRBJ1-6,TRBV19,CASSIRTFSNSPLHF,TGTGCCAGTAGTATTCGGACATTCTCAAATTCACCCCTCCACTTT
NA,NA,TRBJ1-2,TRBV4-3,CASSQASGDPSGYTF,TGCGCCAGCAGCCAAGCCTCTGGGGATCCTAGCGGCTACACCTTC
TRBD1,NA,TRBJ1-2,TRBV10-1,CATLTNYRGEFYFIYGYTF,TGCGCCACCCTTACGAATTACAGGGGCGAATTTTATTTTATTTATGGCTACACCTTC
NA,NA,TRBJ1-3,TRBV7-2,CASSNIQGGGNTIYF,TGTGCCAGCAGCAACATCCAGGGAGGTGGAAACACCATATATTTT
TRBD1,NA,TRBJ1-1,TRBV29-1,CSGQGQNTEAFF,TGCAGCGGACAGGGTCAGAACACTGAAGCTTTCTTT
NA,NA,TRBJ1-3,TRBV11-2,CASSLAGRENTIYF,TGTGCCAGCAGCTTAGCAGGGAGGGAAAACACCATATATTTT
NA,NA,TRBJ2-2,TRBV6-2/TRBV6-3,CASSPVIAATGELFF,TGTGCCAGCAGCCCCGTGATAGCGGCCACCGGGGAGCTGTTTTTT
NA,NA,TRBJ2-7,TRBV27,CASSLGLSYEQYF,TGTGCCAGCAGTTTGGGCCTTTCCTACGAGCAGTACTTC
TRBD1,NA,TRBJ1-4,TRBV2,CASSDTGANEKLFF,TGTGCCAGCAGTGACACAGGGGCTAATGAAAAACTGTTTTTT
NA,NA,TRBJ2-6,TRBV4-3,CASSPIPGNQASGANVLTF,TGCGCCAGCAGCCCCATACCAGGGAACCAGGCCTCTGGGGCCAACGTCCTGACTTTC
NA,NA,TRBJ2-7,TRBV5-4,CASSLDLDKYEQYF,TGTGCCAGCAGCTTGGACCTCGACAAATACGAGCAGTACTTC
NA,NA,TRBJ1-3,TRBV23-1,CASSQLRQVLRNTIYF,TGCGCCAGCAGTCAACTAAGACAGGTACTCAGAAACACCATATATTTT
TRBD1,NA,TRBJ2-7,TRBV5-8,CASSYRQGYEQYF,TGTGCCAGCAGTTACCGACAGGGCTACGAGCAGTACTTC
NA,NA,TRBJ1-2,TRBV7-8,CASSLQVLRGGYTF,TGTGCCAGCAGCTTACAGGTCTTAAGGGGTGGCTACACCTTC
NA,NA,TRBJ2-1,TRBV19,CATFTGPYNEQFF,TGTGCCACCTTTACAGGCCCCTACAATGAGCAGTTCTTC
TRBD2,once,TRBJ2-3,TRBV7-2,CASSLNGRGGTDTQYF,TGTGCCAGCAGCTTAAACGGGCGGGGGGGCACAGATACGCAGTATTTT
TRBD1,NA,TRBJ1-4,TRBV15,CATSRDGTGGEKLFF,TGTGCCACCAGCAGAGACGGGACAGGGGGTGAAAAACTGTTTTTT
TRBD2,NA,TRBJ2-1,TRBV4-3,CASSPLAGIFRRGFRPGNEQFF,TGCGCCAGCAGCCCACTAGCGGGGATCTTCCGGCGAGGGTTCCGCCCAGGGAATGAGCAGTTCTTC
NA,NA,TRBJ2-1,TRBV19,CASTAGVAGEQFF,TGTGCCAGTACGGCGGGCGTGGCGGGGGAGCAGTTCTTC
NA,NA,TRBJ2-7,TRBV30,CAWSVFPGVSSYEQYF,TGTGCCTGGAGTGTCTTCCCGGGAGTATCCTCCTACGAGCAGTACTTC
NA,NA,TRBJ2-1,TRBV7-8,CASSPAQRWSYNEQFF,TGTGCCAGCAGCCCAGCCCAGCGATGGTCCTACAATGAGCAGTTCTTC
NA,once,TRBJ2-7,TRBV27,CASSVVGPSLSYEQYF,TGTGCCAGCTCGGTCGTGGGCCCAAGCCTCTCCTACGAGCAGTACTTC
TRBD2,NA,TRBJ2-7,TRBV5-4,CASSSRRAGGEQYF,TGTGCCAGCAGCTCCCGTCGAGCGGGGGGCGAGCAGTACTTC
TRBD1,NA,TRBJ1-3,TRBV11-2,CASSLVGQGPLGNTIYF,TGTGCCAGCAGCTTAGTGGGACAGGGTCCCCTTGGAAACACCATATATTTT
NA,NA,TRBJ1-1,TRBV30,CAWSAPRHSNTEAFF,TGTGCCTGGAGTGCTCCTCGACATTCGAACACTGAAGCTTTCTTT
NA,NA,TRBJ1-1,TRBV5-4,CASSLEGLGTEAFF,TGTGCCAGCAGCTTGGAGGGGTTGGGCACTGAAGCTTTCTTT
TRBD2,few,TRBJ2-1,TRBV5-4,CASSFEAGGEQFF,TGTGCCAGCAGCTTCGAAGCGGGGGGGGAGCAGTTCTTC
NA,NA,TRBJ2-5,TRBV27,CASSFDRGIGTQYF,TGTGCCAGCAGTTTCGATAGGGGAATCGGGACCCAGTACTTC
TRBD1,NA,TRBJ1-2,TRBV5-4,CASSLDPSTTGKGYTF,TGTGCCAGCAGCTTGGACCCATCTACGACAGGGAAGGGCTACACCTTC
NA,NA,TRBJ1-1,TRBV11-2,CASSSRQSNTEAFF,TGTGCCAGCAGCTCCCGACAGTCGAACACTGAAGCTTTCTTT